This record concerns one T cell receptor beta chain sequence. These data originate in a study of blood T cell repertoires in COVID-19. V was pared by 4 bases and J by 4 bases, with 3 bases between. The CDR3 loop spans 11 amino acids. CDR1 is SGDLS, CDR2 YYNGEE, per germline. Original processing methods: Estimation of nucleated cell counts was performed using reference gene primer amplification. The assay was immunoSEQ multiplex PCR, and TCRdb's table has in-frame clones only and misses some. V and J calls and clone size come straight from that table; D and trimming were deduced from the DNA. Of several thousand clones in the sample, just over 85% were seen once.

This chain connects TRBV9 to TRBJ2-1; D uncertain. What was sequenced was peripheral blood. The receptor was derived from a human donor with active COVID-19. The donor label of this sample is uncertain. As DNA, the CDR3 is TGTGCCAGCAGCTTATACAATGAGCAGTTCTTC. This sequence encodes CASSLYNEQFF.